This entry concerns a single T cell receptor (beta chain). This entry is derived from a study of long-term antiretroviral therapy in people with HIV. Per donor, a minimum of one pre-ART and a minimum of two post-ART PBMC samples were available. Without exception, participants with HIV were treated in the United States. The study used samples holding about 1-10 million cryopreserved PBMC before DNA extraction. J lost 1 base, V lost 2 bases, and 1 base had no gene match. In germline, CDR1 is SGHRS, CDR2 YFSETQ. The CDR3 runs 14 residues. Samples were assayed with immunoSEQ v3.0 at survey level. TCRdb's copy holds only in-frame clones and misses some; the assay was immunoSEQ multiplex PCR. This sample has roughly 34,000 clones, with 90% to 95% found just once.

This TCR came from a woman in her forties or fifties with HIV. The sequencing used unsorted PBMCs, collected about 5.1 years after starting antiretroviral therapy. This chain connects TRBV5-1 to TRBJ2-3, with 7 bases that match TRBD2. CDR3: CASSFGGGTDTQYF. The CDR3 DNA reads TGCGCCAGCAGCTTTGGGGGGGGCACAGATACGCAGTATTTT.